This T cell receptor beta chain was identified in a study of vaccination and CD4 T cells after COVID-19. Indicated treatment: roughly 10-day PBMC culture with coronavirus spike peptide pools or control peptides (ViraFEST assay). The CDR3 contains 13 residues. V was cut by 6 bases and J by 0 bases, with 8 bases left in between. An Oncomine TCR Beta short-read assay was used to sequence the DNA from cultured CD4+ T cells. TCRdb used MiXCR to reprocess the PCR reads, holding one entry per CDR3 protein. The sample includes about 13,000 distinct CDR3 sequences, 35% of them seen just once. This clonotype turned up a few times. The antigen is undetermined.

The TCR originated in a human donor who had recovered from COVID-19. Sequenced sample: CD4+ T cells from blood, cultured in vitro. The rearrangement joins TRBV12-3 or TRBV12-4 to TRBJ2-5; a possible D gene is TRBD1 (5 bases). DNA for the CDR3: TGTGCCAGCAGAGACAGCAACCAAGAGACCCAGTACTTC. Protein product: CASRDSNQETQYF.